This passage covers 17 T cell receptor beta chains from one sample sequenced in a study of control samples from healthy donors and cancer patients (TCRdb year 2020). The method was the immunoSEQ multiplex PCR assay. Entries here come from immuneACCESS through TCRdb and include only in-frame sequences with V and J called. Some clones fail to appear in such tables; in the studies checked, an unresolved V gene covers under half of the shortfall, and the cause of the remainder is unknown. This sample gives around 100,000 clones in total; 90% of them show up just once. Less than 4.5% of the sample belongs to the ten largest clones. The sequenced sample consisted of blood. The receptor source for this set is a woman aged 18-35 years in good health.

This clone was counted between two and nine times. The rearrangement links TRBV20-1 to TRBJ1-1; the D gene is possibly TRBD1 (5 bases). The V gene's germline CDR1 is DFQATT and CDR2 SNEGSKA (reference sequence). This CDR3 is 13 amino acids long. With 3 bases removed from V and 4 bases from J, the gap between germline ends came to 12 bases. The CDR3 reads CSASRGGITEAFF. The DNA of the CDR3 is TGCAGTGCTAGTAGGGGCGGCATCACTGAAGCTTTCTTT.

This clone was counted a few times. The chain joins TRBV2 to TRBJ2-4, with 11 positions matching TRBD2. Losses at the gene ends were 6 bases for V and 1 base for J; bases not matched to a gene: 11. CDR1 is SNHLY and CDR2 is FYNNEI in the germline V gene. This CDR3 is 18 amino acids long. As DNA, the CDR3 is TGTGCCAGCAGGGAGACTAGCGGGGTGGTTTATGCCAAAAACATTCAGTACTTC. This translates into CASRETSGVVYAKNIQYF.

This clone was seen just once. The chain recombines TRBV5-4 with TRBJ2-2; D is possibly TRBD2 (6 bases). V shed 4 bases and J shed 4 bases, with 17 bases lying between them. The germline gives CDR1 SGHNT, CDR2 YYREEE (reference sequence). The CDR3 is 16 residues long. The CDR3: CASSLSLRGATGELFF. CDR3 in DNA: TGTGCCAGCAGCCTCTCTCTCCGCGGGGCCACCGGGGAGCTGTTTTTT.

This clone has only one observation. The rearrangement uses TRBV4-1 and TRBJ2-7; D might be TRBD1 (5 bases). Germline values: CDR1 MGHRA, CDR2 YSYEKL. V was trimmed by 4 bases and J by 4 bases, leaving 20 bases between them. The length of the CDR3 is 16 residues. DNA for the CDR3: TGCGCCAGCAGCCCCGGTACAGGCTCGTACGTTTACGAGCAGTACTTC. Translated, it gives CASSPGTGSYVYEQYF.

V is TRBV10-3 and J is TRBJ1-5; D gene ambiguous. Germline V gene sequence: CDR1 ENHRY, CDR2 SYGVKD. The CDR3 is made up of 15 amino acids. Trimming took 4 bases from V and 5 from J, leaving 15 bases between them. The CDR3 region has the DNA TGTGCCATCAGTGTTGGGTTACCTGGGCATCAGCCCCAGCATTTT. It is translated as CAISVGLPGHQPQHF.

This clone occurred a few times. J is TRBJ1-2 and V is TRBV7-9, with D uncertain. The CDR3 spans 14 residues. Germline CDR1 and CDR2: SEHNR and FQNEAQ (reference sequence). V was cut by 0 bases and J by 6 bases, with 11 bases left in between. DNA of the CDR3: TGTGCCAGCAGCTTAGCGGAGTCCGCGAATGGCTACACCTTC. Amino acid sequence: CASSLAESANGYTF.

The chain combines TRBV6-5 with TRBJ1-4; D uncertain. V was shortened by 2 bases and J by 0 bases, with 7 bases between the two germline ends. The CDR3 is 15 amino acids. Looked up from germline, CDR1 is MNHEY and CDR2 is SVGAGI. DNA of the CDR3: TGTGCCAGCAGTTACCGTCCTGCAACTAATGAAAAACTGTTTTTT. It translates to CASSYRPATNEKLFF.

CDR3 residues: CASSTQTKNIQYF. The CDR3 nucleotides read TGTGCCAGCAGCACCCAGACGAAAAACATTCAGTACTTC. The chain carries TRBV7-8 and TRBJ2-4; D is undetermined. The CDR3 spans 13 residues. Germline CDR1 and CDR2: SGHVS and FQNEAQ. V dropped 5 bases and J dropped 4 bases, with 9 bases sitting between them.

This clone was recorded only once. J is TRBJ2-7 and V is TRBV12-3 or TRBV12-4, with TRBD2 as a possible D gene (5 bases). The CDR3 covers 13 residues. V lost 2 bases and J lost 2, with 7 bases in between. CDR3 nucleotide sequence: TGTGCCAGCAGTTTACGGGGTGCCTACGAGCAGTACTTC. This codes for CASSLRGAYEQYF.

The CDR3 loop is CASSSGGTIYGYTF. As DNA, the CDR3 is TGTGCCAGCAGTTCCGGCGGGACAATCTATGGCTACACCTTC. V usage is TRBV6-5 and J usage is TRBJ1-2, with D possibly being TRBD1 (6 bases). Trimming shortened V by 4 bases and J by 4 bases, and 13 bases separated the two germline ends. The CDR3 consists of 14 residues. CDR1 is MNHEY and CDR2 is SVGAGI in the germline V gene.

V usage is TRBV29-1 and J usage is TRBJ1-2; D might be TRBD1 (5 bases). This CDR3 comprises 15 residues. Deletions cut 6 bases from V and 1 base from J, with 18 bases between. The germline V gene has CDR1 SQVTM and CDR2 ANQGSEA. CDR3 protein: CSVRGGDIINYGYTF. The CDR3 DNA reads as TGCAGCGTGCGGGGGGGAGACATCATTAACTATGGCTACACCTTC.

The gene calls are TRBV19 and TRBJ1-2; D possibly corresponds to TRBD1 (6 bases). The CDR3 length is 14 residues. Trimming left V 10 bases short and J 2 bases short, with 17 bases between. Germline-derived CDR1 and CDR2 are LNHDA and SQIVND (reference sequence). The CDR3 nucleotides are TGTGCCACATCACCGGGACAACGCAACTATGGCTACACCTTC. Translation gives CATSPGQRNYGYTF.

The V call is TRBV4-1, the J call TRBJ1-5, with a tentative D call TRBD1 (5 bases). The CDR3 covers 15 residues. With 0 bases removed from V and 6 bases from J, the gap between germline ends came to 12 bases. Germline values: CDR1 MGHRA, CDR2 YSYEKL. The CDR3 bases are TGCGCCAGCAGCCAAGATTGGGGACGGCCTCAGCCCCAGCATTTT. Its translation is CASSQDWGRPQPQHF.

The rearrangement links TRBV15 to TRBJ2-1; TRBD1 might be the D (6 bases). Trimming took off 5 bases at V and 8 bases at J, with 16 bases between the two ends. CDR1 and CDR2 (germline): LNHNV, YYDKDF (reference sequence). The CDR3 is 14 amino acids. For the CDR3, the DNA is TGTGCCACCAGCCGAGGGACATCATTCTATGAGCAGTTCTTC. It translates to CATSRGTSFYEQFF.

V gene TRBV6-1 combines with J gene TRBJ2-7; 13 nucleotides line up with TRBD2. Unmatched junction bases numbered 10, after V lost 4 bases and J lost 4 bases. The CDR3 length is 17 residues. CDR1 is MNHNS and CDR2 is SASEGT in the germline V gene. The DNA for the CDR3 is TGTGCCAGCAGTGGGACTAGCGGGGGTACGGGTGGGTACGAGCAGTACTTC. This encodes CASSGTSGGTGGYEQYF.

This chain uses TRBV15 with TRBJ1-5; 8 nucleotides agree with TRBD1. V lost 4 bases, J lost 7 bases, and 12 bases stayed unmatched. This CDR3 contains 16 residues. Germline V gene lookup returns CDR1 LNHNV and CDR2 YYDKDF (reference sequence). CDR3 protein: CATSTTSTGGGQPQHF. The CDR3 DNA follows: TGTGCCACCAGCACCACGTCCACAGGGGGAGGACAGCCCCAGCATTTT.

The rearrangement uses TRBV6-5 and TRBJ2-5, with a possible D match to TRBD1 (6 bases). V lost 6 bases to trimming and J lost 3 bases, with 17 bases between them. The CDR3 sequence is 15 residues long. The germline V gene encodes CDR1 MNHEY and CDR2 SVGAGI. CDR3 DNA: TGTGCCAGCAGCAAGGGGTGGGGGCCCAAAGAGACCCAGTACTTC. It specifies CASSKGWGPKETQYF.